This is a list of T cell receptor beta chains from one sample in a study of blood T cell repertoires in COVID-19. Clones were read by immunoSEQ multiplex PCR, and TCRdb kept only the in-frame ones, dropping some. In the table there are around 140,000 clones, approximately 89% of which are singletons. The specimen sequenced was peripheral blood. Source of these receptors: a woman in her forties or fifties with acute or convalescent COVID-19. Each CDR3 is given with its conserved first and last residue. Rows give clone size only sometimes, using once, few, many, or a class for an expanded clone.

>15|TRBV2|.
CASSLDRAGNYGYTF
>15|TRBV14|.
CASSQELTGQGTQYF
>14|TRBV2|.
CASKDRGGTEELFF
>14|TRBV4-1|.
CASSLRVGDYGYTF
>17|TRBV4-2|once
CASSQDLDQGYNSPLHF
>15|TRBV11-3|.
CASSPRTSGSTEQFF
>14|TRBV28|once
CASSLGGGYTEAFF
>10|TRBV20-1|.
CSASDDEQFF
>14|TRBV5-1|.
CASSAGQGAYGYTF
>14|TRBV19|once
CASSMQADYNEQFF
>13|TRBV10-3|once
CATAIAGEPEQYF
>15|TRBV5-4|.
CASSFLREGGYEQYF
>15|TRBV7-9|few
CASSLLQGAVAEAFF
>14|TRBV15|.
CATSRDRAAGELFF
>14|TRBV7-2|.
CASSFSDGTYEQYF
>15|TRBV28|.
CASSFRGSSLYGYTF
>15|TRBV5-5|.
CASSSRQTSTDTQYF
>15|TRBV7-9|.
CASSQRGLTYNEQFF
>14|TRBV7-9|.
CASSQFVSSTEAFF
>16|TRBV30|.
CAWSVPAPAVLYGYTF
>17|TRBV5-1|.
CASSLASGTGTNTEAFF
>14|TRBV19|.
CASSIAGWIYGYTF
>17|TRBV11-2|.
CASSSLFGGRSSYEQYF
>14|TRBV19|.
CASSRGNPNEKLFF
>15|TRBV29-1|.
CSGIVGTTNTGELFF
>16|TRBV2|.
CASSEQGSSSNQPQHF
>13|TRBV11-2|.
CASSLNSVGELFF
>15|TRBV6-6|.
CASNLLGQGGTEAFF
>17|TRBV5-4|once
CASSLARGAVIYNEQFF
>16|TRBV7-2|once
CASSLVGRVRNTEAFF
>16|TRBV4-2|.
CASSHDSGTENTEAFF
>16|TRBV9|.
CASAEGDRGRTGELFF
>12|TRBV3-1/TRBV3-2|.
CASRRSGEKLFF
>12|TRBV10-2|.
CAISTTSYEQYF
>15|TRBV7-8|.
CASSPESGASIEQYF
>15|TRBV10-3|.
CAISDSAGKNQPQHF
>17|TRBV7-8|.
CASSLVYGTGGSGELFF
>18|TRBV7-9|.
CASRPRTDGSLYNSPLHF
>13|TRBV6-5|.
CATAGGGRYEQYF
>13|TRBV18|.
CASSPDRDQPQHF
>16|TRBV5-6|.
CASSLANYGGTDTQYF
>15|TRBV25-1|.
CASSASPGGNYGYTF
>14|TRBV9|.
CASSVGVLNEKLFF
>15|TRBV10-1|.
CASSDRTGGTGELFF
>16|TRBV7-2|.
CASSLGLAGGHNEQFF
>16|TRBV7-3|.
CASSSTGPNRGNEQFF
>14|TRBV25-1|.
CASSDPRTDGRAFF
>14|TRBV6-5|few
CASSYGGANYEQYF
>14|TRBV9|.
CASSARQGGQPQHF
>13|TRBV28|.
CASSIDRAGKLFF